A single sample is the source of the 32 T cell receptor beta chains below, sequenced in a study of blood T cell repertoires in COVID-19. TCRdb's table, derived via immunoSEQ multiplex PCR, lists solely in-frame clones and lacks some. The repertoire holds fewer than 120,000 clones, with approximately 82% as singletons. The sample comprised peripheral blood. The receptors stem from a woman aged 80 or over with acute or convalescent COVID-19.

This clone was counted a few times. The J gene is TRBJ1-2, the V gene TRBV7-8, with 7 bases fitting TRBD1. The CDR3 has 16 residues. V was clipped by 0 bases and J by 2 bases; unmatched bases: 6. Germline V gene sequence: CDR1 SGHVS, CDR2 FQNEAQ. The CDR3 DNA sequence: TGTGCCAGCAGCTTAGCGGGTGCGACAGGGAACTATGGCTACACCTTC. It yields the protein CASSLAGATGNYGYTF.

V is TRBV7-6 and J is TRBJ2-1; the match to TRBD1 covers 10 bases. Losses at the gene ends were 5 bases for V and 7 bases for J; bases not matched to a gene: 11. This CDR3 spans 16 amino acids. CDR1 SGHVS and CDR2 FNYEAQ come from the germline V gene. CDR3 region: CASSPSGQGILNEQFF. For the CDR3, the DNA is TGTGCCAGCAGCCCGTCGGGACAGGGGATATTAAATGAGCAGTTCTTC.

This clone was seen more than once but under ten times. The chain uses TRBV18 and TRBJ2-1; D perhaps matches TRBD2 (6 bases). V was cut by 6 bases and J by 4 bases, with 25 bases left in between. The CDR3 extends over 18 amino acids. CDR1 is KGHSH and CDR2 is LQKENI in the germline V gene. The CDR3 DNA is TGTGCCAGCTCGCTCAACCCCCCGCCCCGGGAGTGGTACAATGAGCAGTTCTTC. This encodes CASSLNPPPREWYNEQFF.

This rearrangement joins TRBV5-8 to TRBJ1-5; TRBD1 matches 7 bases. V lost 0 bases to trimming and J lost 5 bases; unmatched junction nucleotides: 5. The CDR3 sequence is 15 residues long. Germline V gene data show CDR1 as SGHTS and CDR2 as YDEGEE. CDR3 residues: CASSLVQGGDQPQHF. The CDR3 DNA follows: TGTGCCAGCAGCTTGGTGCAGGGGGGTGATCAGCCCCAGCATTTT.

V is TRBV28 and J is TRBJ2-1, with 10 bases fitting TRBD2. This CDR3 has 18 amino acids. CDR1 and CDR2 from the germline V gene are MDHEN and SYDVKM. V gave up 5 bases and J gave up 0 bases; unmatched junction bases: 10. The CDR3 DNA sequence: TGTGCCAGCAGTCCCCCCAGCGGGAGGGCAATCTCCTACAATGAGCAGTTCTTC. It encodes CASSPPSGRAISYNEQFF.

The chain recombines TRBV5-1 with TRBJ2-3; D may be TRBD1 (5 bases). This CDR3 is built from 15 residues. CDR1 is SGHRS, CDR2 YFSETQ, per germline. V lost 1 base to trimming and J lost 0 bases, with 9 bases between them. The CDR3 loop is CASSLWGGSTDTQYF. CDR3 DNA: TGCGCCAGCAGCTTGTGGGGCGGAAGCACAGATACGCAGTATTTT.

The chain employs TRBV9 and TRBJ1-5; a weak D match, TRBD1 (5 bases). The CDR3 has 15 amino acids. The V end was cut by 3 bases, the J end by 4 bases, with 14 bases between. Germline V CDR1 and CDR2: SGDLS, YYNGEE. The CDR3 loop is CASSAGDRANQPQHF. The CDR3 DNA reads TGTGCCAGCAGCGCGGGGGACCGAGCAAATCAGCCCCAGCATTTT.

The rearrangement links TRBV5-1 to TRBJ1-6; TRBD1 aligns across 10 bases. V was pared by 4 bases and J by 6 bases, with 1 base of the junction left unmatched. Germline assignment: CDR1 SGHRS and CDR2 YFSETQ. CDR3 length: 14 residues. Here the CDR3 DNA reads TGCGCCAGCAGCCGGGACAGGGGTAATTCACCCCTCCACTTT. Its translation: CASSRDRGNSPLHF.

V is TRBV5-4 and J is TRBJ1-4, with D unresolved. The germline V gene has CDR1 SGHNT and CDR2 YYREEE (reference sequence). Trimming took off 4 bases at V and 6 bases at J, with 13 bases between the two ends. The CDR3 covers 14 residues. The CDR3 spells CASSPAGSDEKLFF. The CDR3 DNA is TGTGCCAGCAGCCCCGCGGGCTCTGATGAAAAACTGTTTTTT.

The chain carries TRBV19 and TRBJ1-2, with 11 bases matching TRBD1. J was trimmed by 4 bases and V by 9 bases; bases with no gene match: 7. The CDR3 runs to 14 residues. Germline values: CDR1 LNHDA, CDR2 SQIVND (reference sequence). CDR3 sequence (DNA): TGTGCCAGCGTTGGACAGGGGGCCGCCTATGGCTACACCTTC. Its translation is CASVGQGAAYGYTF.

The chain is built from TRBV10-3 and TRBJ1-2; TRBD1 aligns across 10 bases. With V trimmed by 6 bases and J by 5 bases, 12 bases remained unmatched. The CDR3 length is 16 residues. The germline CDR1 and CDR2 sequences are ENHRY and SYGVKD. CDR3 DNA sequence: TGTGCCATCAGCGGGCAGACAGGGGGCAAGGGGTATGGCTACACCTTC. This encodes CAISGQTGGKGYGYTF.

As for this clone: The sample holds other DNA sequences that translate to the same CDR3. V and J are TRBV10-3 and TRBJ2-3, with TRBD1 matching over 9 bases. The trim removed 7 bases at V and 1 base at J, leaving 6 bases unmatched. CDR3 length: 15 residues. Germline CDR1 is ENHRY and CDR2 is SYGVKD. The CDR3 DNA follows: TGTGCCATCACCCCGGGACAGGGAGGCACAGATACGCAGTATTTT. Translating it yields CAITPGQGGTDTQYF.

The J gene is TRBJ2-2, the V gene TRBV6-2 or TRBV6-3; the match to TRBD1 covers 7 bases. The CDR3 sequence is 17 residues long. V lost 0 bases, J lost 3 bases, and 7 bases stayed unmatched. CDR1 and CDR2 (germline): MNHEY, SVGEGT. The CDR3 sequence: CASSYSNQGVDTGELFF. The DNA for the CDR3 is TGTGCCAGCAGTTACTCGAACCAGGGGGTGGACACCGGGGAGCTGTTTTTT.

The chain recombines TRBV5-1 with TRBJ1-6, with D possibly TRBD1 on 6 matching bases. This CDR3 region has 16 residues. Germline V gene data show CDR1 as SGHRS and CDR2 as YFSETQ. The ends were cut back, 3 bases at V and 4 bases at J, with 14 bases in the middle. The CDR3 bases are TGCGCCAGCAGCTCCCAACGACAGGAGTATAATTCACCCCTCCACTTT. Translating gives CASSSQRQEYNSPLHF.

This clone came up once. The rearrangement links TRBV3-1 (or the pseudogene TRBV3-2) to TRBJ2-1; 7 positions agree with TRBD2. This CDR3 has 15 residues. Germline V lookup: CDR1 LGHDT, CDR2 YNNKEL (reference sequence). V gave up 1 base and J gave up 8 bases; unmatched junction bases: 8. This CDR3 reads CASSQVGLVLHEQFF. DNA for the CDR3: TGTGCCAGCAGCCAAGTAGGACTAGTCTTGCATGAGCAGTTCTTC.

The CDR3 sequence: CASSVAGGKETQYF. CDR3 nucleotide sequence: TGTGCCAGCAGCGTAGCGGGAGGGAAAGAGACCCAGTACTTC. The chain has TRBV9 and TRBJ2-5; TRBD2 matches 8 bases. This CDR3 has 14 amino acids. Trimming removed 0 bases from V and 3 bases from J; junction bases left unmatched: 1. Germline V gene data show CDR1 as SGDLS and CDR2 as YYNGEE.

The V and J genes are TRBV6-4 and TRBJ2-7, with D possibly matching TRBD2 (5 bases). The CDR3 totals 15 residues. CDR1 is MRHNA and CDR2 is SNTAGT in the germline V gene. V was trimmed by 0 bases and J by 6 bases, leaving 15 bases between them. The CDR3 DNA sequence: TGTGCCAGCAGTGACTCATACGGCCTAGGGAGCGAGCAGTACTTC. This codes for CASSDSYGLGSEQYF.

This chain uses TRBV2 with TRBJ2-4, with a possible D match to TRBD2 (7 bases). This CDR3 is 15 amino acids long. Germline V lookup: CDR1 SNHLY, CDR2 FYNNEI. V lost 4 bases and J lost 2, with 12 bases in between. The CDR3 loop is CASSVRGATKNIQYF. In DNA, the CDR3 is TGTGCCAGCAGTGTCCGGGGGGCAACCAAAAACATTCAGTACTTC.

The V and J genes are TRBV6-6 and TRBJ2-3, with D perhaps TRBD2 (5 bases). V lost 8 bases, J lost 0 bases, and 12 bases lay in between. The CDR3 sequence is 14 residues long. CDR1 and CDR2 (germline): MNHNY, SVGAGI (reference sequence). CDR3 nucleotides: TGTGCCAGCGGAGGAGCGGCCAGCACAGATACGCAGTATTTT. Its protein is CASGGAASTDTQYF.

The rearrangement links TRBV7-8 to TRBJ1-1; D perhaps matches TRBD1 (6 bases). The CDR3 totals 14 residues. In germline, CDR1 is SGHVS, CDR2 FQNEAQ. Trimming took off 5 bases at V and 1 base at J, with 11 bases between the two ends. The CDR3 loop reads CASSVKGGNTEAFF. CDR3 nucleotides: TGTGCCAGCAGCGTAAAAGGGGGGAACACTGAAGCTTTCTTT.

This rearrangement joins TRBV25-1 to TRBJ1-2; D perhaps matches TRBD1 (5 bases). Trimming took off 1 base at V and 2 bases at J, with 14 bases between the two ends. The germline gives CDR1 MGHDK, CDR2 SYGVNS. The CDR3 spans 16 residues. CDR3 residues: CASSESPWRGNYGYTF. CDR3 in DNA: TGTGCCAGCAGTGAATCCCCTTGGAGGGGCAACTATGGCTACACCTTC.

This clone has just one count. This sequence joins TRBV5-1 and TRBJ1-1; the match to TRBD1 covers 8 bases. CDR1 and CDR2 (germline): SGHRS, YFSETQ. The V and J ends lost 7 bases and 1 base, in that order; junction bases with no gene match: 12. This CDR3 is built from 16 residues. The CDR3 region is CASEENPGTGNTEAFF. Here the CDR3 DNA reads TGCGCCAGCGAAGAGAACCCCGGGACAGGGAACACTGAAGCTTTCTTT. Full variable domain (remainder filled in from reference TRBV5-1 and TRBJ1-1): KAGVTQTPRYLIKTRGQQVTLSCSPISGHRSVSWYQQTPGQGLQFLFEYFSETQRNKGNFPGRFSGRQFSNSRSEMNVSTLELGDSALYLCASEENPGTGNTEAFFGQGTRLTVV.

The rearrangement joins TRBV7-8 to TRBJ2-6, with TRBD1 matching 7 bases. CDR1 is SGHVS and CDR2 is FQNEAQ in the germline V gene. Losses at the gene ends were 5 bases for V and 0 bases for J; bases not matched to a gene: 10. The CDR3 runs to 18 residues. CDR3 bases: TGTGCCAGCAGCGCCCGGGACAGAACAAGCTCTGGGGCCAACGTCCTGACTTTC. Translation: CASSARDRTSSGANVLTF. The whole variable domain, filled in from reference TRBV7-8 and TRBJ2-6, reads GAGVSQSPRYKVAKRGQDVALRCDPISGHVSLFWYQQALGQGPEFLTYFQNEAQLDKSGLPSDRFFAERPEGSVSTLKIQRTQQEDSAVYLCASSARDRTSSGANVLTFGAGSRLTVL.

By share, this clone counts as medium-sized (0.01 to 0.1%). The J gene is TRBJ1-5, the V gene TRBV19; the D is unclear. The CDR3 length is 15 residues. V lost 0 bases to trimming and J lost 0 bases, with 6 bases between them. CDR1 and CDR2 (germline): LNHDA, SQIVND (reference sequence). In DNA form, the CDR3 reads TGTGCCAGTAGTATAGAACACTATAGCAATCAGCCCCAGCATTTT. Its protein product is CASSIEHYSNQPQHF.

The CDR3 coding sequence is TGCGCCAGCAGCTTGTCTTCGACTACAGATACGCAGTATTTT. Residues: CASSLSSTTDTQYF. The rearrangement uses TRBV5-1 and TRBJ2-3; no definite D call. Looked up from germline, CDR1 is SGHRS and CDR2 is YFSETQ. This CDR3 region has 14 residues. The ends were cut back, 1 base at V and 3 bases at J, with 9 bases in the middle.

This clone was seen repeatedly, ten times or more. This chain uses TRBV6-5 with TRBJ1-5, with D unresolved. The V gene lost 8 bases and the J gene lost 4 bases, with 9 bases spanning the gap. This CDR3 is built from 12 residues. From germline, CDR1 is MNHEY and CDR2 SVGAGI. The DNA for the CDR3 is TGTGCCAGCGGGAGGGCGAATCAGCCCCAGCATTTT. Protein product: CASGRANQPQHF.

The V gene is TRBV11-2, the J gene TRBJ1-2; D is ambiguous. This CDR3 has 16 amino acids. Germline values: CDR1 SGHAT, CDR2 FQNNGV. Trimming removed 0 bases at V and 4 bases at J, with 15 bases between. CDR3 sequence reads: CASSLDGSWLGYGYTF. CDR3 DNA sequence: TGTGCCAGCAGCTTAGATGGTAGCTGGCTCGGCTATGGCTACACCTTC.

This chain connects TRBV7-9 to TRBJ1-5; 7 bases line up with TRBD1. This CDR3 is 13 amino acids long. The junction had 2 bases not matched to a gene; V was cut back by 4 bases and J by 5 bases. Germline loops: CDR1 SEHNR, CDR2 FQNEAQ (reference sequence). The CDR3 sequence is CASSSRGDQPQHF. Written as DNA, the CDR3 is TGTGCCAGCAGCTCCAGGGGGGATCAGCCCCAGCATTTT.

This clone was found once. The chain combines TRBV30 with TRBJ2-7; TRBD2 matches at 8 bases. With V trimmed by 6 bases and J by 2 bases, 3 bases remained unmatched. The CDR3 has 12 residues. Germline V CDR1 and CDR2: GTSNPN, SVGIG (reference sequence). The CDR3 region is CACRRGAYEQYF. The CDR3 DNA reads as TGTGCCTGCCGGCGGGGGGCCTACGAGCAGTACTTC.

Of note for this clone: A read error may produce the germline difference seen at one junction end. This chain connects TRBV2 to TRBJ1-4, with D perhaps matching TRBD1 (5 bases). The CDR3 extends over 15 amino acids. Germline V gene lookup returns CDR1 SNHLY and CDR2 FYNNEI. The DNA for the CDR3 is TGTGCCAGCAGTGAAAGGCCAGGGACTATTGAAAAACTGTTTTTT. Protein sequence: CASSERPGTIEKLFF.

The gene calls are TRBV6-5 and TRBJ1-1, with 9 positions matching TRBD1. The CDR3 consists of 15 residues. J gave up 2 bases and V 5 bases, and 6 bases lay outside the gene matches. Germline V gene sequence: CDR1 MNHEY, CDR2 SVGAGI. The CDR3, as DNA: TGTGCCAGCAGTAAACAGGGGGCGCGAAACACTGAAGCTTTCTTT. Its translation: CASSKQGARNTEAFF.

This clone was seen more than once but under ten times. V is TRBV30 and J is TRBJ2-1, with 11 bases aligning to TRBD2. Germline trimming cut 2 bases from V and 10 bases from J; bases unmatched to any gene: 7. This CDR3 contains 14 residues. Looked up from germline, CDR1 is GTSNPN and CDR2 is SVGIG (reference sequence). The CDR3 loop is CAWSRQVAGGEQFF. The CDR3 bases are TGTGCCTGGAGTCGCCAGGTAGCGGGAGGGGAGCAGTTCTTC.